This TCR beta chain appears in the sequencing data of a study of T cell changes during pregnancy in multiple sclerosis. Germline CDR1 reads SGHNT; CDR2 reads YYREEE (reference sequence). This CDR3 region has 15 residues. V trimming: 1 base; J trimming: 3 bases; junction bases outside the gene matches: 6. Only in-frame clones appear in the TCRdb table, and some are missing; sequencing was by immunoSEQ multiplex PCR. The sample lists fewer than 60,000 clones, roughly 94% occurring once. The source material was CD8+ T cells from peripheral blood mononuclear cells, sampled in the first trimester of pregnancy. This TCR came from a female donor with multiple sclerosis, enrolled in a pregnancy study. The chain has TRBV5-4 and TRBJ2-7; 8 bases match TRBD2. DNA for the CDR3: TGTGCCAGCAGCTTGAAGCGGGAGCAGAACTACGAGCAGTACTTC. Amino acids: CASSLKREQNYEQYF. Complete variable domain (other parts from reference TRBV5-4 and TRBJ2-7): ETGVTQSPTHLIKTRGQQVTLRCSSQSGHNTVSWYQQALGQGPQFIFQYYREEENGRGNFPPRFSGLQFPNYSSELNVNALELDDSALYLCASSLKREQNYEQYFGPGTRLTVT.